The rows below give T cell receptor beta chains drawn from one sample of a study of blood T cell repertoires in COVID-19. This table comes from immunoSEQ multiplex PCR, and its TCRdb copy is limited to in-frame clones, with some not included. There are about 170,000 clones in the sample; roughly 87% occur only once, and 7% lies in the top ten. The source material was PBMCs or T cells enriched from blood (not recorded which). Receptors were obtained from a woman between 50 and 59 years old who had recovered from COVID-19. Each CDR3 is given with its conserved first and last residue. The order of the fields is D gene, V gene, J gene, clone size, CDR3 DNA, CDR3 protein. D genes are given only for firm matches. Clone size is given for some rows only: seen once, a few or many times, or a class if the clone is expanded.

d_call: TRBD1
v_call: TRBV5-4
j_call: TRBJ1-6
clone_size: -
cdr3_nt: TGTGCCAGCAGCGACGGGACAGGGCATAATTCACCCCTCCACTTT
cdr3_aa: CASSDGTGHNSPLHF

d_call: -
v_call: TRBV20-1
j_call: TRBJ2-1
clone_size: -
cdr3_nt: TGCAGTGCTCCTAAGGGGGATGAGCAGTTCTTC
cdr3_aa: CSAPKGDEQFF

d_call: -
v_call: TRBV7-9
j_call: TRBJ2-5
clone_size: -
cdr3_nt: TGTGCCAGCAGCTCGGGAACTACGGGGACCCAGTACTTC
cdr3_aa: CASSSGTTGTQYF

d_call: TRBD1
v_call: TRBV6-1
j_call: TRBJ1-5
clone_size: -
cdr3_nt: TGTGCCAGCAGTGAAGGGACAGGGGGTATTCAGCCCCAGCATTTT
cdr3_aa: CASSEGTGGIQPQHF

d_call: TRBD1
v_call: TRBV10-3
j_call: TRBJ1-1
clone_size: -
cdr3_nt: TGTGCCATCAGTGAGGGGAGGACAGGGTCTGAAGCTTTCTTT
cdr3_aa: CAISEGRTGSEAFF

d_call: TRBD1
v_call: TRBV19
j_call: TRBJ1-1
clone_size: -
cdr3_nt: TGTGCCAGTAGTCCCGCGAGGGGGCTGGGTGAAGCTTTCTTT
cdr3_aa: CASSPARGLGEAFF

d_call: TRBD1
v_call: TRBV18
j_call: TRBJ1-6
clone_size: -
cdr3_nt: TGTGCCAGCTCACCAGGGGACAGGTATAATTCACCCCTCCACTTT
cdr3_aa: CASSPGDRYNSPLHF

d_call: TRBD1
v_call: TRBV5-1
j_call: TRBJ2-5
clone_size: -
cdr3_nt: TGCGCCAGCACCACGGGGACAGGGGAAGAGACCCAGTACTTC
cdr3_aa: CASTTGTGEETQYF

d_call: TRBD2
v_call: TRBV3-1/TRBV3-2
j_call: TRBJ2-3
clone_size: -
cdr3_nt: TGTGCCAGCAGCCCGGGACTAGCGGGAAGAGATACGCAGTATTTT
cdr3_aa: CASSPGLAGRDTQYF

d_call: -
v_call: TRBV2
j_call: TRBJ1-1
clone_size: -
cdr3_nt: TGTGCCAGCAGTGGGCCGACGACAGTGAACACTGAAGCTTTCTTT
cdr3_aa: CASSGPTTVNTEAFF

d_call: -
v_call: TRBV27
j_call: TRBJ1-6
clone_size: -
cdr3_nt: TGTGCCAGCACTAACAGGGCGGTTGGTTCACCCCTCCACTTT
cdr3_aa: CASTNRAVGSPLHF

d_call: -
v_call: TRBV18
j_call: TRBJ1-1
clone_size: -
cdr3_nt: TGTGCCAGCTCAATCGACAGGTACACTGAAGCTTTCTTT
cdr3_aa: CASSIDRYTEAFF

d_call: TRBD2
v_call: TRBV9
j_call: TRBJ2-1
clone_size: -
cdr3_nt: TGTGCCAGCAGCGTGGGACTAGCGGGATCAAGGTACAATGAGCAGTTCTTC
cdr3_aa: CASSVGLAGSRYNEQFF

d_call: -
v_call: TRBV6-2/TRBV6-3
j_call: TRBJ2-7
clone_size: -
cdr3_nt: TGTGCCAGCAGTTCCACCTCGACACTCTCCTACGAGCAGTACTTC
cdr3_aa: CASSSTSTLSYEQYF

d_call: -
v_call: TRBV3-1/TRBV3-2
j_call: TRBJ1-3
clone_size: -
cdr3_nt: TGTGCCAGCCGGCCCCCAGGATCTGGAAACACCATATATTTT
cdr3_aa: CASRPPGSGNTIYF

d_call: -
v_call: TRBV18
j_call: TRBJ1-5
clone_size: -
cdr3_nt: TGTGCCAGCTCACCACCGAACAGGGCTTATAGCAATCAGCCCCAGCATTTT
cdr3_aa: CASSPPNRAYSNQPQHF

d_call: -
v_call: TRBV7-9
j_call: TRBJ2-7
clone_size: -
cdr3_nt: TGTGCCAGCAGCCGTACAGGGTTTGACGAGCAGTACTTC
cdr3_aa: CASSRTGFDEQYF

d_call: TRBD2
v_call: TRBV9
j_call: TRBJ2-5
clone_size: -
cdr3_nt: TGTGCCAGCAGCGTAGGACCGGCGGGAGGTGGGGAGACCCAGTACTTC
cdr3_aa: CASSVGPAGGGETQYF

d_call: TRBD1
v_call: TRBV19
j_call: TRBJ1-2
clone_size: -
cdr3_nt: TGTGCCAGTAGCAAAAAACCGGGACAGGGGACCTATGGCTACACCTTC
cdr3_aa: CASSKKPGQGTYGYTF

d_call: TRBD1
v_call: TRBV5-1
j_call: TRBJ2-7
clone_size: -
cdr3_nt: TGCGCCAGCAGCTCCGGGACAGCCTACGAGCAGTACTTC
cdr3_aa: CASSSGTAYEQYF

d_call: -
v_call: TRBV2
j_call: TRBJ1-5
clone_size: few
cdr3_nt: TGTGCCAGCAGTTTCCCAGGGGTACGGCAGCCCCAGCATTTT
cdr3_aa: CASSFPGVRQPQHF

d_call: TRBD1
v_call: TRBV6-5
j_call: TRBJ1-1
clone_size: -
cdr3_nt: TGTGCCAGCAGGAGGGACAGGGGTAACACTGAAGCTTTCTTT
cdr3_aa: CASRRDRGNTEAFF

d_call: TRBD2
v_call: TRBV7-2
j_call: TRBJ2-2
clone_size: -
cdr3_nt: TGTGCCAGCAGCTTAGGTCCTAGCGGGAGGGCGGGCACCGGGGAGCTGTTTTTT
cdr3_aa: CASSLGPSGRAGTGELFF

d_call: -
v_call: TRBV5-1
j_call: TRBJ2-7
clone_size: -
cdr3_nt: TGCGCCAGCAGCCAGGGACACGGCGCCTACGAGCAGTACTTC
cdr3_aa: CASSQGHGAYEQYF

d_call: TRBD1
v_call: TRBV6-6
j_call: TRBJ2-7
clone_size: -
cdr3_nt: TGTGCCAGCAGTTACCCCAGACAGGGAGCACTCTACGAGCAGTACTTC
cdr3_aa: CASSYPRQGALYEQYF

d_call: -
v_call: TRBV21-1
j_call: TRBJ2-7
clone_size: -
cdr3_nt: TGTGCCAACCGGACTAGCGGATACGAGCAGTACTTC
cdr3_aa: CANRTSGYEQYF

d_call: TRBD1
v_call: TRBV5-1
j_call: TRBJ2-7
clone_size: -
cdr3_nt: TGCGCCAGCAGCCCCCCACAGGGGGCAAAAGAGCAGTACTTC
cdr3_aa: CASSPPQGAKEQYF

d_call: TRBD1
v_call: TRBV5-4
j_call: TRBJ1-1
clone_size: -
cdr3_nt: TGTGCCAGCAGCTTGGCGACAGGGACAGGGGGCACTGAAGCTTTCTTT
cdr3_aa: CASSLATGTGGTEAFF

d_call: -
v_call: TRBV4-1
j_call: TRBJ1-3
clone_size: -
cdr3_nt: TGCGCCAGCAGCCGCGGACACGGAGCCTCTGGAAACACCATATATTTT
cdr3_aa: CASSRGHGASGNTIYF

d_call: -
v_call: TRBV27
j_call: TRBJ1-1
clone_size: -
cdr3_nt: TGTGCCAGCAGCAGTTTGACAGGCCTTAACACTGAAGCTTTCTTT
cdr3_aa: CASSSLTGLNTEAFF

d_call: -
v_call: TRBV28
j_call: TRBJ1-2
clone_size: once
cdr3_nt: TGTGCCAGCAGTTTGGGCAGGACTGACTATGGCTACACCTTC
cdr3_aa: CASSLGRTDYGYTF

d_call: -
v_call: TRBV28
j_call: TRBJ2-5
clone_size: -
cdr3_nt: TGTGCCAGCAGTTCCTCGGACTACCCGTACCAAGAGACCCAGTACTTC
cdr3_aa: CASSSSDYPYQETQYF

d_call: -
v_call: TRBV3-1/TRBV3-2
j_call: TRBJ2-7
clone_size: -
cdr3_nt: TGTGCCAGCAGCCAAGGCGGCGGAACCTCCTACGAGCAGTACTTC
cdr3_aa: CASSQGGGTSYEQYF

d_call: TRBD2
v_call: TRBV4-3
j_call: TRBJ2-3
clone_size: -
cdr3_nt: TGCGCCAGCAGCCAAGATCTAGCGGGAGGGGCAGATACGCAGTATTTT
cdr3_aa: CASSQDLAGGADTQYF

d_call: TRBD1
v_call: TRBV4-1
j_call: TRBJ1-1
clone_size: few
cdr3_nt: TGCGCCAGCAGCCAAGGACAGGGATTCACTGAAGCTTTCTTT
cdr3_aa: CASSQGQGFTEAFF

d_call: TRBD1
v_call: TRBV11-2
j_call: TRBJ1-1
clone_size: -
cdr3_nt: TGTGCCAGCAGCGGGACAGGGTACACTGAAGCTTTCTTT
cdr3_aa: CASSGTGYTEAFF

d_call: -
v_call: TRBV6-1
j_call: TRBJ1-5
clone_size: once
cdr3_nt: TGTGCCAGCAGTGAGGTAGCGGGGAATCAGCCCCAGCATTTT
cdr3_aa: CASSEVAGNQPQHF

d_call: TRBD1
v_call: TRBV27
j_call: TRBJ2-1
clone_size: many
cdr3_nt: TGTGCCAGCTTGGGACAGGGTTTGCATGAGCAGTTCTTC
cdr3_aa: CASLGQGLHEQFF

d_call: TRBD1
v_call: TRBV18
j_call: TRBJ2-2
clone_size: -
cdr3_nt: TGTGCCAGCTCATCCGAGCGACAGGGTCACACCGGGGAGCTGTTTTTT
cdr3_aa: CASSSERQGHTGELFF

d_call: TRBD1
v_call: TRBV6-1
j_call: TRBJ1-5
clone_size: -
cdr3_nt: TGTGCCAGCAGTGCCCAGACAGGGTTCGGCAATCAGCCCCAGCATTTT
cdr3_aa: CASSAQTGFGNQPQHF

d_call: -
v_call: TRBV9
j_call: TRBJ2-2
clone_size: -
cdr3_nt: TGTGCCAGCAGCCTAGTTTCAGGGTTCTTCCCTGTAAACACCGGGGAGCTGTTTTTT
cdr3_aa: CASSLVSGFFPVNTGELFF

d_call: -
v_call: TRBV30
j_call: TRBJ2-7
clone_size: -
cdr3_nt: TGTGCCTGGAGTGGACAGGCCCTGGGAGAGCAGTACTTC
cdr3_aa: CAWSGQALGEQYF

d_call: -
v_call: TRBV15
j_call: TRBJ2-7
clone_size: few
cdr3_nt: TGTGCCACCAGCAGAGAGGCCGGCCGGGACGAGCAGTACTTC
cdr3_aa: CATSREAGRDEQYF